This T cell receptor beta chain was captured in a study of T cell responses to AZD1222 COVID-19 vaccine. Study-level findings and limits: Once two AZD1222 doses were given, Spike-specific TCR breadth and depth went up.

The CDR3 is 15 amino acids. The V gene's germline CDR1 is MGHRA and CDR2 YSYEKL. V dropped 4 bases and J dropped 7; count of bases not matched to a gene: 10. This clone was observed a few times. Antigen unknown. Produced via immunoSEQ multiplex PCR; TCRdb's table is partial and in-frame only. The sample contains some 97,000 clones, around 90% of which appear only once. This sequence was found in an adult in good health. The chain employs TRBV4-1 and TRBJ1-5, with 7 bases that match TRBD1. The sequenced sample was peripheral blood, obtained on day 0 of AZD1222 vaccination. The CDR3 sequence: CASSLTTGLGQPQHF. The CDR3, as DNA: TGCGCCAGCAGCCTCACGACAGGGCTGGGGCAGCCCCAGCATTTT.